The table lists the clone carrying this T cell receptor (beta chain) with a count of one. V was shortened by 6 bases and J by 0 bases, with 9 bases between the two germline ends. This CDR3 has 14 residues. Germline CDR1 reads SNHLY; CDR2 reads FYNNEI. The data stem from a study of blood T cell repertoires in COVID-19. Whole-study context: Samples of COVID-19 (acute and convalescent) were obtained from the United States, Italy and Spain. From T cells, B-cell-depleted T cells, or PBMCs came the material, which was cDNA or gDNA.

As originally analysed: Amplification with reference gene primers provided the estimates of nucleated cell counts. Profiling relied on immunoSEQ multiplex PCR, and the TCRdb table lists in-frame clones only, not all of them. V, J and clone size were drawn from that table, and D and trimming were deduced from the DNA. The sample consists of about 83,000 clones, more than 70% of them appearing once. The sequenced sample was peripheral blood. The chain carries TRBV2 and TRBJ1-5; possibly TRBD1 for D (6 bases). This receptor was taken from a woman over 75 in a cohort sampled during active or convalescent COVID-19. CDR3: CASSGQYSNQPQHF. The CDR3 region has the DNA TGTGCCAGCAGCGGACAGTATAGCAATCAGCCCCAGCATTTT.